A selection of T cell receptor beta chains follows, all from one sample in a study of graft-versus-host responses after intestinal transplantation. The protocol was immunoSEQ multiplex PCR, while the TCRdb copy is restricted to in-frame clones and leaves out a portion. The profile shows about 23,000 clones, about 41% of them singletons. Sequenced here: alloreactive CD8+ T cells from a mixed lymphocyte reaction culture, sampled before transplantation. The receptors were sampled from a human patient who was an organ donor for intestinal transplantation. Both conserved end residues are part of each CDR3. D genes are given only for firm matches. Rows may omit the clone size; those that give it use once, few, many or a size class.

>TRBJ2-1|TRBV21-1|medium-sized|NA
TGTGCCAGCAGCAAAGAGGGGGACAATGAGCAGTTCTTC
CASSKEGDNEQFF
>TRBJ2-3|TRBV6-5|NA|NA
TGTGCCAGCAGACCGACACTAGTCACAGATACGCAGTATTTT
CASRPTLVTDTQYF
>TRBJ2-7|TRBV2|once|NA
TGTGCCAGCAGTGAAGCCGGAGCAGGCCCCTTCTACGAGCAGTACTTC
CASSEAGAGPFYEQYF
>TRBJ2-7|TRBV7-3|NA|TRBD2
TGTGCCAGCAGCCCCGGGAGGGAAAGGGACGAGCAGTACTTC
CASSPGRERDEQYF
>TRBJ1-1|TRBV13|few|NA
TGTGCCAGCAGCTTAGGCCCGGGGAACACTGAAGCTTTCTTT
CASSLGPGNTEAFF
>TRBJ2-7|TRBV27|few|NA
TGTGCCAGCAGTTTAGCGGGCGGGGTGGGCTACGAGCAGTACTTC
CASSLAGGVGYEQYF
>TRBJ1-1|TRBV29-1|few|NA
TGCAGCGTCGAATGGGGGGGGCCGGAGACTGAAGCTTTCTTT
CSVEWGGPETEAFF
>TRBJ1-3|TRBV2|NA|NA
TGTGCCAGCAGGCCAACAGGTTCTGGAAACACCATATATTTT
CASRPTGSGNTIYF
>TRBJ2-7|TRBV7-2|NA|TRBD2
TGTGCCAGCAGCTTAAGAGCGGGAGCGAGCTCCTACGAGCAGTACTTC
CASSLRAGASSYEQYF
>TRBJ1-2|TRBV15|NA|NA
TGTGCCACCAGCAGAGACCCCAGGGGATGGTATGGCTACACCTTC
CATSRDPRGWYGYTF
>TRBJ2-3|TRBV29-1|NA|TRBD1
TGCAGCGTTGAAGGACAGGGGGAAATCGGCGGGAGTGCGTATACGCAGTATTTT
CSVEGQGEIGGSAYTQYF
>TRBJ2-5|TRBV7-6|few|NA
TGTGCCAGCAGCTTAGAGGGCGTGGGGGGAGAGACCCAGTACTTC
CASSLEGVGGETQYF
>TRBJ2-2|TRBV6-5|few|NA
TGTGCCAGCAGTTACGGCACCGGGGAGCTGTTTTTT
CASSYGTGELFF
>TRBJ2-7|TRBV6-6|NA|NA
TGTGCCAGCTATGAGGGGTCAAAGAGGGAGCAGTACTTC
CASYEGSKREQYF
>TRBJ2-3|TRBV12-5|few|NA
TGTGCTAGTAAGGAGGGGACAGATACGCAGTATTTT
CASKEGTDTQYF
>TRBJ1-2|TRBV19|NA|TRBD1
TGTGCCAGCCGGGACAGATACCCCAACTATGGCTACACCTTC
CASRDRYPNYGYTF
>TRBJ2-1|TRBV7-9|NA|TRBD1
TGTGCCAGCAGCTCGGGACAGCGCAATGAGCAGTTCTTC
CASSSGQRNEQFF
>TRBJ2-1|TRBV27|NA|TRBD2
TGTGCCAGCAGTTCCCGGACTAGCGGGAGGAAGGTCAATGAGCAGTTCTTC
CASSSRTSGRKVNEQFF
>TRBJ2-1|TRBV4-3|NA|NA
TGCGCCAGCAGCGCGCGGGACTCCGTCGATGAGCAGTTCTTC
CASSARDSVDEQFF
>TRBJ2-1|TRBV6-6|NA|TRBD2
TGTGCCAGCAGTCCCCCGGCTAGCGGGGACAATGAGCAGTTCTTC
CASSPPASGDNEQFF
>TRBJ2-7|TRBV29-1|few|NA
TGCAGCGTTGGGGGGACCGCCCTCGAGCAGTACTTC
CSVGGTALEQYF
>TRBJ2-2|TRBV13|medium-sized|NA
TGTGCCAGCAGCTTAGAGGGGGCCGGGGAGCTGTTTTTT
CASSLEGAGELFF
>TRBJ2-7|TRBV5-4|NA|NA
TGTGCCAGCAGCCCGGTGGAGATCTCCTACGAGCAGTACTTC
CASSPVEISYEQYF
>TRBJ1-1|TRBV6-1|NA|NA
TGTGCCAGCAGTGAGGAACAGGGAAGGTTCCCCACTGAAGCTTTCTTT
CASSEEQGRFPTEAFF
>TRBJ1-3|TRBV9|NA|NA
TGTGCCAGCAGCGTAGGTTTCGGAAACACCATATATTTT
CASSVGFGNTIYF
>TRBJ1-1|TRBV27|NA|NA
TGTGCCAGCAGTTTAGGGATGAACACTGAAGCTTTCTTT
CASSLGMNTEAFF